What follows is one TCR beta chain and its context. Source study methods: Amplification of reference gene primers provided the estimated nucleated cell counts. Clones were read by immunoSEQ multiplex PCR, and TCRdb kept only the in-frame ones, dropping some. That table furnishes V, J and clone size, whereas the DNA furnished D and trimming. The data show about 64,000 clones, about 88% seen once. These data originate in a study of blood T cell repertoires in COVID-19. Study-level background: Researchers got acute and convalescent COVID-19 samples from the United States, Italy and Spain. Sources were T cells, B-cell-depleted T cells, or PBMCs; the material itself was cDNA or gDNA.

CDR1 is SGHTA, CDR2 FQGNSA, per germline. The V and J ends lost 2 bases and 3 bases, in that order; junction bases with no gene match: 16. CDR3 size: 19 residues. The genes are TRBV7-2 and TRBJ2-7, with 10 bases fitting TRBD2. The sample was peripheral blood. This TCR derives from a man in his sixties or seventies with acute or convalescent COVID-19. CDR3 residues: CASSLSGVPSGGQFYEQYF. The CDR3 region has the DNA TGTGCCAGCAGCTTATCTGGGGTTCCTAGCGGGGGCCAATTCTACGAGCAGTACTTC.